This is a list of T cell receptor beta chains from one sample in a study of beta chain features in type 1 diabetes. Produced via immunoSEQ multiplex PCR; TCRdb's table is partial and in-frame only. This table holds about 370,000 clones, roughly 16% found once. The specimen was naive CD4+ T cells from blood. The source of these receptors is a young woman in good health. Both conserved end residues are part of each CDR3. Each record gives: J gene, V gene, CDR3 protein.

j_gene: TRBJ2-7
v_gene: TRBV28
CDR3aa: CASSLYTARRTQGYEQYF

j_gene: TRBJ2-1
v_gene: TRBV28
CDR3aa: CASSQRGRARQQFF

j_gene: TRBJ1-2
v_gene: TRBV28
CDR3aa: CASSLWGSLHFIGTF

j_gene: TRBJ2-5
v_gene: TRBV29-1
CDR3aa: CSVLQGSETQYF

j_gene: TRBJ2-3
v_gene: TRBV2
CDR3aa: CASMQGVTDTQYF

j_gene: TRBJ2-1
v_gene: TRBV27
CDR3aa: CASSPDFSAHNEQFF

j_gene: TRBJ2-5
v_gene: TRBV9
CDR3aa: CASSVGKRRTGLAGRETQYF

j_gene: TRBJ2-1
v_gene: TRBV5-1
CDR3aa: CASSFGLASGSLNEQFF

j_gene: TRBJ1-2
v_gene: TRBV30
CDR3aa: CAWRQSPGSGYTF

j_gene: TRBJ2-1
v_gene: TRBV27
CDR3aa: CAGTQTKGNEQFF

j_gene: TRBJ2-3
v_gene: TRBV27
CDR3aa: CASFIIAGEAGTDTQYF

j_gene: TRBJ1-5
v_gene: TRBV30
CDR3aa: CAWNWAGGNQPQHF

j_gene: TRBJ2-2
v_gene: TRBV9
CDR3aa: CASSAGTSGVTGELFF

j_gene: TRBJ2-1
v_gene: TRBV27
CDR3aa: CASSQRTGLGEQFF

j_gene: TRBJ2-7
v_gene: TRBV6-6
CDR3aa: CASSYAASYEQYF

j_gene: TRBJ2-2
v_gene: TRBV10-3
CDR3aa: CAMWDGGITGELFF

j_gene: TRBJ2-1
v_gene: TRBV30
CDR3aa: CASASGRMNEQFF

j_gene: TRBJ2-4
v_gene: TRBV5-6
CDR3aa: CASSLEGIGAKNIQYF

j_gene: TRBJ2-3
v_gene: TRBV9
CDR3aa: CASSVDPGVVDTQYF

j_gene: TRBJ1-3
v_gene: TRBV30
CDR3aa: CAWNPGGGNTIYF

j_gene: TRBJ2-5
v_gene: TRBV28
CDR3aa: CASSSLAGVQYF

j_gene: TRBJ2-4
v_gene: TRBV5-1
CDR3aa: CASSLDSGINIQYF

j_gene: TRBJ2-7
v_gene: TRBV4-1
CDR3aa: CASSPGQTSEQYF

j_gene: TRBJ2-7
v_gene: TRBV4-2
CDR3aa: CASSQSAGTGYEQYF

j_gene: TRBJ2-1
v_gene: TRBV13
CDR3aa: CASSSTDVMSYNEQFF

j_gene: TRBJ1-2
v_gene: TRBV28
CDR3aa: CAITGPLNYGYTF

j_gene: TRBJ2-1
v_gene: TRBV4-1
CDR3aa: CASSPKRTTGSHEQFF

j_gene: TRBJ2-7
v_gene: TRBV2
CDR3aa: CASVSGYEQYF

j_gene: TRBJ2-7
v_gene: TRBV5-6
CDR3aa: CASSLWRRLAASYEQYF

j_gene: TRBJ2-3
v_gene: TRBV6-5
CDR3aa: CASSSILHSGTDTQYF

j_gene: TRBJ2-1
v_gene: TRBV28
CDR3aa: CASSLTKGDRFF

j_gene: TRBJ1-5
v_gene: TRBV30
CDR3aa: CAVGADSNQPQHF

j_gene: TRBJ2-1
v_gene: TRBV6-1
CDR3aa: CASSRTSSYNEQFF

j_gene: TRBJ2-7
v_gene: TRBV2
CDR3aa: CASRTGTSSYEQYF

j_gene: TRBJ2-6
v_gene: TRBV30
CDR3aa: CAWRRRPAGANVLTF

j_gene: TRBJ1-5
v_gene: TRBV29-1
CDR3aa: CSVGLTGGGQPQHF

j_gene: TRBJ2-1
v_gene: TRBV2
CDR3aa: CASSDNQGVADEQFF

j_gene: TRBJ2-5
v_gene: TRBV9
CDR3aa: CASSVAGAVETQYF

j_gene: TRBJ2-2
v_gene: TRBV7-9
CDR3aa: CASSLVQQSTGELFF

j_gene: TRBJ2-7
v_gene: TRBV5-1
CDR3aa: CASSLSRDITYEQYF

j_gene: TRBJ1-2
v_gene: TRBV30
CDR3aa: CAWTPMGLYGYTF

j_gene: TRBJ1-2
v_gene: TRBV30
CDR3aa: CAWSVGEDYGYTF

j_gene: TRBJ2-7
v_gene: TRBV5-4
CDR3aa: CASSYGLARYEQYF

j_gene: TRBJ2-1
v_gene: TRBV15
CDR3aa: CATSRREVGEQFF

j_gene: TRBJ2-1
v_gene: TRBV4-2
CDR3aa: CASSQGAGDKNNEQFF

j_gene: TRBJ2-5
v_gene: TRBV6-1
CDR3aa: CASTSGTSSRTQYF

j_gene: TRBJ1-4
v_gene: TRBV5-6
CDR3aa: CASSARPSEEKLFF

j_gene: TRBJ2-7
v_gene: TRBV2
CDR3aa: CASSRTSGVSYEQYF

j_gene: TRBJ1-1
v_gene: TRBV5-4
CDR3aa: CASSFEQGTEAFF

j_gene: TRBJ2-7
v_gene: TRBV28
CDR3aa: CASSGQGNEQYF

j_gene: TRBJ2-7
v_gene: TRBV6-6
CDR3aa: CASQQPSAYEQYF

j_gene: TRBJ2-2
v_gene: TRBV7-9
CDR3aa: CASSKQGSPQAGELFF

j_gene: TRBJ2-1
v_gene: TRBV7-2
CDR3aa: CASSHPAAYNEQFF

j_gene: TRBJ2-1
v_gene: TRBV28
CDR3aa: CASSRQGTLSYNEQFF

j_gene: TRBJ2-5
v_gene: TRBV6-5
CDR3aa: CASSYSSGTGVKTQYF

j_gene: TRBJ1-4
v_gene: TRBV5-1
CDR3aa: CASSSRATNEKLFF

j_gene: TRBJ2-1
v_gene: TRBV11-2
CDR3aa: CASSPPLRDEQFF

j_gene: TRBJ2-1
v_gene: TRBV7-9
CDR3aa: CASSLGQAIYNEQFF

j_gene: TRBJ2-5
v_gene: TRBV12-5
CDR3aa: CASGLYASGTQYF

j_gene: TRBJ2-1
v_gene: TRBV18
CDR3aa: CASSPTLAGVTYNEQFF